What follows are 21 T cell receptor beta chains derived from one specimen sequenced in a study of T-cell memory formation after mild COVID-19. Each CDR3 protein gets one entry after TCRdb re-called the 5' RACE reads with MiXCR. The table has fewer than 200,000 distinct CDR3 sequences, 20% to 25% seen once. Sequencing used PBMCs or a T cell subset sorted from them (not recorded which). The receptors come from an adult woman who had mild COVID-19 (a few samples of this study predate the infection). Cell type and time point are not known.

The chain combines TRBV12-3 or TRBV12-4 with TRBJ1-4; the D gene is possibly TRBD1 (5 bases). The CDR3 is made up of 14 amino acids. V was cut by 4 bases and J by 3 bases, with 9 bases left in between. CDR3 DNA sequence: TGTGCCAGCAGTTCCGGGGCCTCTAATGAAAAACTGTTTTTT. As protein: CASSSGASNEKLFF.

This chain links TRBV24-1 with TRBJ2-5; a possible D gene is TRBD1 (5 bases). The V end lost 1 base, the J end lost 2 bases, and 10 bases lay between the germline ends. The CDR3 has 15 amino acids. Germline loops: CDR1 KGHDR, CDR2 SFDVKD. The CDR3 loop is CATSDFLDTQETQYF. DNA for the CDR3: TGTGCCACCAGTGATTTTTTGGACACTCAAGAGACCCAGTACTTC.

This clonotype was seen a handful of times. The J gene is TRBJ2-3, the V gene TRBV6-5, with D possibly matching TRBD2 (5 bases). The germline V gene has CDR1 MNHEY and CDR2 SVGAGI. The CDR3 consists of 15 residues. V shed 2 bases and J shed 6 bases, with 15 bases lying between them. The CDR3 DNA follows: TGTGCCAGCAGTTACCTCCCGACCCCGGGGGATACGCAGTATTTT. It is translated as CASSYLPTPGDTQYF.

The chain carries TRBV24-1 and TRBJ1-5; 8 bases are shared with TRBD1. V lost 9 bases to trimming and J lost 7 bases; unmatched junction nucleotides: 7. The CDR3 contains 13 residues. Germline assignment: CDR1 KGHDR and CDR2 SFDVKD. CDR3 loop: CATAAGGYQPQHF. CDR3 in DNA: TGTGCCACCGCGGCAGGGGGCTACCAGCCCCAGCATTTT.

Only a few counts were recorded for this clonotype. The CDR3 is CASSLIRTDTQYF. The CDR3 DNA reads as TGTGCCAGCAGCTTGATTCGCACAGATACGCAGTATTTT. The rearrangement joins TRBV5-4 to TRBJ2-3; D is ambiguous. In germline, CDR1 is SGHNT, CDR2 YYREEE (reference sequence). Trimming stripped 1 base from V and 1 base from J, with 4 bases between. The CDR3 consists of 13 residues.

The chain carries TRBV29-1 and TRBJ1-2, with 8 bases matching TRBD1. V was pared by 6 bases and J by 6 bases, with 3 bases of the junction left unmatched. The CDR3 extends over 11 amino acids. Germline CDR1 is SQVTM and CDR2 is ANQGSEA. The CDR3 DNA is TGCAGCGTGGACAGGGATGATGGCTACACCTTC. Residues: CSVDRDDGYTF.

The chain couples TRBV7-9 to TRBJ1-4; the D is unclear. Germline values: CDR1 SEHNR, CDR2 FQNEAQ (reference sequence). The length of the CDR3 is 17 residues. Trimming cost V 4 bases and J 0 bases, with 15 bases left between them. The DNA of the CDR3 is TGTGCCAGCAGCTCATGGACCGGTGATCCAACTAATGAAAAACTGTTTTTT. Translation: CASSSWTGDPTNEKLFF.

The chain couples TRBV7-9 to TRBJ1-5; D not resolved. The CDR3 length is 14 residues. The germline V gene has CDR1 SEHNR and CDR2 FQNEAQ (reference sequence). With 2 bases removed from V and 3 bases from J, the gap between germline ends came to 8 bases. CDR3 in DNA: TGTGCCAGCAGCTTACCGGGAGACAATCAGCCCCAGCATTTT. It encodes CASSLPGDNQPQHF.

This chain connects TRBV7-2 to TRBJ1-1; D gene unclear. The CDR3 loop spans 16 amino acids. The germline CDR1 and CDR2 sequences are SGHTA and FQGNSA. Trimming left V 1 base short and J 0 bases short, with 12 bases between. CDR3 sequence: CASSLGTLRVNTEAFF. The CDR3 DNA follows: TGTGCCAGCAGCTTAGGGACGCTGCGCGTGAACACTGAAGCTTTCTTT.

DNA of the CDR3: TGTGCCAGCAGTTACTCGACCAGCGGGGGGACGGGCTACGAGCAGTACTTC. Protein product: CASSYSTSGGTGYEQYF. V gene TRBV6-6 combines with J gene TRBJ2-7, with 9 bases matching TRBD2. The CDR3 contains 17 residues. The ends lost 0 bases at V and 3 bases at J; junction bases unmatched: 9. CDR1 and CDR2 (germline): MNHNY, SVGAGI (reference sequence).

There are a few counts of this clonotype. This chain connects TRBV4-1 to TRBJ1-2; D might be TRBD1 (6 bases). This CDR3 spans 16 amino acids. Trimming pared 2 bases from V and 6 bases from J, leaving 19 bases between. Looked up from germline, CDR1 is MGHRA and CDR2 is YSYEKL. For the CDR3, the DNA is TGCGCCAGCAGCCAACTTGTGGGGGCCAGGTTGGATGGCTACACCTTC. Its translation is CASSQLVGARLDGYTF.

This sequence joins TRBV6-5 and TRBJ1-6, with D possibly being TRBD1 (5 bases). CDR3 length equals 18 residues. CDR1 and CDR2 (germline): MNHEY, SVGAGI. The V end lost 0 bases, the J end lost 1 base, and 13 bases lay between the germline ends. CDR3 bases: TGTGCCAGCAGTTACTCGACTCCGGGGCGATCCTATAATTCACCCCTCCACTTT. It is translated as CASSYSTPGRSYNSPLHF.

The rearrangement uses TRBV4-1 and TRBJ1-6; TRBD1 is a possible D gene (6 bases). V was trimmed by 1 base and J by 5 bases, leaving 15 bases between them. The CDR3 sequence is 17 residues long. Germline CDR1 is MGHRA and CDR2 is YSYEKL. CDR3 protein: CASSQAPVGANNSPLHF. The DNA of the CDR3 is TGCGCCAGCAGCCAAGCCCCGGTGGGGGCTAATAATTCACCCCTCCACTTT.

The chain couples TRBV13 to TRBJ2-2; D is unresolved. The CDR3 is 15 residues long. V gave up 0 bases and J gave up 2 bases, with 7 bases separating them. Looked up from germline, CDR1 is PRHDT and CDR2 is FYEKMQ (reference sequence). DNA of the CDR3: TGTGCCAGCAGCTTAGGGGTCTTCAACACCGGGGAGCTGTTTTTT. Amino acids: CASSLGVFNTGELFF. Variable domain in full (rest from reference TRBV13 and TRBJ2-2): AAGVIQSPRHLIKEKRETATLKCYPIPRHDTVYWYQQGPGQDPQFLISFYEKMQSDKGSIPDRFSAQQFSDYHSELNMSSLELGDSALYFCASSLGVFNTGELFFGEGSRLTVL.

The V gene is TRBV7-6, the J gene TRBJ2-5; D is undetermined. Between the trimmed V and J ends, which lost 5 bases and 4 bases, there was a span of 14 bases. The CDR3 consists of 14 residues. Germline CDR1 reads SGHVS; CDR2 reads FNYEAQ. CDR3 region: CASSLPPVAETQYF. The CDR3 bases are TGTGCCAGCAGCCTCCCACCCGTGGCAGAGACCCAGTACTTC.

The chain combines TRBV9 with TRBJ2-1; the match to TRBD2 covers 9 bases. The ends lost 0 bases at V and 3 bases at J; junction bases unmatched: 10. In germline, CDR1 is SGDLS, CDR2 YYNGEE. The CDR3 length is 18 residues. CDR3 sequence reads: CASSVAPAGGPHYNEQFF. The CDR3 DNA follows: TGTGCCAGCAGCGTAGCTCCCGCGGGGGGGCCCCACTACAATGAGCAGTTCTTC.

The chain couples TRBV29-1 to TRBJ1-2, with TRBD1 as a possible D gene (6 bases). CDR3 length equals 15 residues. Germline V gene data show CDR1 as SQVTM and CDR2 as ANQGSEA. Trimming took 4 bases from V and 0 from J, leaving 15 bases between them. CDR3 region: CSVAGRGETNYGYTF. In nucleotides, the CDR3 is TGCAGCGTTGCGGGCAGGGGCGAAACTAACTATGGCTACACCTTC.

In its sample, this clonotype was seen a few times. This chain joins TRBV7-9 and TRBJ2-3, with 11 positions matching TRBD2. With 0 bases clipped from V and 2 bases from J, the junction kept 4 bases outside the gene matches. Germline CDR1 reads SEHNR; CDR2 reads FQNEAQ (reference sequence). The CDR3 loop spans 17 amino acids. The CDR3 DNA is TGTGCCAGCAGCTTAGCTTCGACTAGCGGGACCACAGATACGCAGTATTTT. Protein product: CASSLASTSGTTDTQYF.

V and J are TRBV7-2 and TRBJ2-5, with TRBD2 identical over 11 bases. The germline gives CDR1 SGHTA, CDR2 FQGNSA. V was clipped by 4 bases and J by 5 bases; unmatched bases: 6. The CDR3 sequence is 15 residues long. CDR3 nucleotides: TGTGCCAGCAGCTCCACACTAGCGGGAGTTGAGACCCAGTACTTC. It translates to CASSSTLAGVETQYF.

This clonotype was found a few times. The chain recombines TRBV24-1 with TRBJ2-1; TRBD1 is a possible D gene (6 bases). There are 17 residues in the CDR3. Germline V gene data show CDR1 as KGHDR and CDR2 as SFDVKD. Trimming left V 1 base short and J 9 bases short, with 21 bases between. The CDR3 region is CATSDFKNRVGFIEQFF. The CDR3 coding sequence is TGTGCCACCAGTGATTTCAAGAACAGGGTGGGTTTTATTGAGCAGTTCTTC.

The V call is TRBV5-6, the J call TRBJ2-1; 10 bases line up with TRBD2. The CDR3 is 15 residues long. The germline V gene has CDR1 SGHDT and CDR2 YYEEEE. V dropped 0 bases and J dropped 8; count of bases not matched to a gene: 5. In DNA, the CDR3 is TGTGCCAGCAGCTTGGCCGGGACTAGCGCCTATGAGCAGTTCTTC. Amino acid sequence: CASSLAGTSAYEQFF.